This TCR beta chain was observed in a study of OX40 agonist ivuxolimab in advanced cancers. Study information: 30% to 40% of patients had received prior checkpoint inhibitor therapy.

Data came from immunoSEQ multiplex PCR; TCRdb stores just in-frame clones and leaves some out. The sample lists 50,000 to 65,000 clones, about 81% seen once, with 0.95% to 1.1% in the top ten. V shed 1 base and J shed 7 bases, with 13 bases lying between them. The germline V gene encodes CDR1 GTSNPN and CDR2 SVGIG (reference sequence). There are 13 residues in the CDR3. The J gene is TRBJ1-1, the V gene TRBV30; no clear D. The TCR originated in an adult with an advanced solid tumor such as melanoma, head and neck, liver or kidney cancer. The sequences come from CD4+ or CD8+ T cells sorted from blood, collected in a trial of the OX40 agonist ivuxolimab. DNA for the CDR3: TGTGCCTGGAGTGGGAAGGTCCGGGGTGAAGCTTTCTTT. Amino acids: CAWSGKVRGEAFF.